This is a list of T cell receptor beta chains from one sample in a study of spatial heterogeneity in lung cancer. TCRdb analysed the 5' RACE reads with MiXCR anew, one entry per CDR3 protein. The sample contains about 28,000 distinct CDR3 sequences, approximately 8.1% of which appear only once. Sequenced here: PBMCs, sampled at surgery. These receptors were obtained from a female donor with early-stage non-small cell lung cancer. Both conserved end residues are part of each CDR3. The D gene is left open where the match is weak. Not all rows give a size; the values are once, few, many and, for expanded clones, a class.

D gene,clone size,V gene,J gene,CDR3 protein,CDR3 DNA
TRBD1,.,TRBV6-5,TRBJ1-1,CASSPSSPGRDRRGNTEAFF,TGTGCCAGCAGTCCTTCGTCTCCAGGCCGGGACAGAAGGGGGAACACTGAAGCTTTCTTT
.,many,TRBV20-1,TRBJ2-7,CSARDNEQYF,TGCAGTGCCCGGGACAACGAGCAGTACTTC
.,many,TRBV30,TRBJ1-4,CASDRRNEKLFF,TGTGCTTCGGACAGAAGGAATGAAAAACTGTTTTTT
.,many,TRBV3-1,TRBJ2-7,CASSPEGLNLYEQYF,TGTGCCAGCAGCCCGGAGGGGCTCAACCTCTACGAGCAGTACTTC
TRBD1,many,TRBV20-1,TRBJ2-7,CSARGPNRGVRNEQYF,TGCAGTGCTAGAGGACCTAACAGGGGAGTAAGAAACGAGCAGTACTTC
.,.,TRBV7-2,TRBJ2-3,CASSAQLRTRTDTQYF,TGTGCCAGCAGCGCCCAACTGAGAACTCGCACAGATACGCAGTATTTT
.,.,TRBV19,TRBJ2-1,CASSIGNLGVDTQFF,TGTGCCAGTAGTATCGGGAATCTAGGGGTTGATACTCAGTTCTTC
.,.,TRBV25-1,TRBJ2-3,CASSDRASSTDTQYF,TGTGCCAGCAGTGACAGAGCGAGTAGCACAGATACGCAGTATTTT
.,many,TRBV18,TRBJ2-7,CASSPPTRSSRISYEQYF,TGTGCCAGCTCACCACCTACTAGAAGTAGCCGTATTTCCTACGAGCAGTACTTC
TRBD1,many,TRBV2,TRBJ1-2,CASTGTVPNYGYTF,TGTGCCAGCACCGGGACAGTACCTAACTATGGCTACACCTTC
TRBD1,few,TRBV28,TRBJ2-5,CASRAAGGGETQYF,TGTGCCAGCAGGGCCGCAGGGGGCGGGGAGACCCAGTACTTC
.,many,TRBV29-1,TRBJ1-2,CSGVVRGAGNGYTF,TGCAGCGGGGTTGTGCGAGGGGCGGGAAATGGCTACACCTTC
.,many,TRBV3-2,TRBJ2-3,CAGRLTDTQYF,TGTGCCGGCCGATTAACGGATACGCAGTATTTT
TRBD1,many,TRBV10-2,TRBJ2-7,CASSETGGTSYEQYF,TGCGCCAGCAGTGAGACAGGGGGTACCTCCTACGAGCAGTACTTC
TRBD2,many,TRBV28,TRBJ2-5,CASSLWGPSGEETQYF,TGTGCCAGCAGTTTATGGGGACCGAGCGGGGAAGAGACCCAGTACTTC
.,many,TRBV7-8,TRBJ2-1,CASSLIGAIPTYNEQFF,TGTGCCAGCAGCTTAATAGGGGCGATACCTACCTACAATGAGCAGTTCTTC
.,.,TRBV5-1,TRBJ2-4,CASSTDLSAKNIQYF,TGCGCCAGCAGCACGGACCTTTCCGCCAAAAACATTCAGTACTTC
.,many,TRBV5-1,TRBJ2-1,CASSLFVDEQFF,TGCGCCAGCAGCTTGTTCGTTGATGAGCAGTTCTTC
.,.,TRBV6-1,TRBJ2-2,CASSEAETVIGTGELFF,TGTGCCAGCAGTGAAGCAGAAACCGTAATAGGTACCGGGGAGCTGTTTTTT
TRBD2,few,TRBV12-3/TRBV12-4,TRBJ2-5,CASSPWPAGGQETQYF,TGTGCCAGCAGTCCCTGGCCAGCGGGAGGGCAAGAGACCCAGTACTTC
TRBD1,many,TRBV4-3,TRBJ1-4,CASSHRMGDRGREKLFF,TGCGCCAGCAGCCATAGGATGGGGGACAGGGGACGTGAAAAACTGTTTTTT
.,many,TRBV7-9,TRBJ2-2,CASSSSWTRQNTGELFF,TGTGCCAGCAGCTCTTCATGGACAAGACAGAACACCGGGGAGCTGTTTTTT
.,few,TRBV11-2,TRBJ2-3,CASSPTRGGKLDTQYF,TGTGCCAGCAGCCCCACCCGGGGAGGAAAACTGGATACGCAGTATTTT
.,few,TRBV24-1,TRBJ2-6,CATSVFRSRSGANVLTF,TGTGCCACCAGTGTGTTTCGTTCACGCTCTGGGGCCAACGTCCTGACTTTC
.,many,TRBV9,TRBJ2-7,CASSRLDQTYEQYF,TGTGCCAGCAGCCGACTGGACCAGACCTACGAGCAGTACTTC
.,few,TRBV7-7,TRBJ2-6,CASSLAPGMSGANVLTF,TGTGCCAGCAGCTTAGCGCCAGGGATGTCCGGGGCCAACGTCCTGACTTTC
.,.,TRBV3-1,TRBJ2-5,CANSQGGAGETQYF,TGTGCCAACAGCCAAGGCGGCGCCGGAGAGACCCAGTACTTC
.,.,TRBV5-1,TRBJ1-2,CASSLAPGVDGYTF,TGCGCCAGCAGCTTGGCTCCTGGGGTGGATGGCTACACCTTC
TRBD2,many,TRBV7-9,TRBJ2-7,CASSRGTSGREQYF,TGTGCCAGCAGCCGCGGGACTAGCGGTCGGGAGCAGTACTTC
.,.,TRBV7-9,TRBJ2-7,CASSTVGADFGNEQYF,TGTGCCAGCAGCACCGTTGGGGCGGATTTTGGAAACGAGCAGTACTTC
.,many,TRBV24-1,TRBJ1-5,CATSETGNQPQHF,TGTGCCACCAGTGAAACAGGAAATCAGCCCCAGCATTTT
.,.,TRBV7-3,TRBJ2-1,CASSPKGTLSSYNEQFF,TGTGCCAGCAGCCCCAAAGGTACCCTTAGCTCCTACAATGAGCAGTTCTTC
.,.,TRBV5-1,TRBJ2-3,CASKARDLGTDTQYF,TGCGCCAGCAAAGCTCGGGACCTGGGCACAGATACGCAGTATTTT
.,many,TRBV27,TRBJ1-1,CASRITGLNTEAFF,TGTGCCAGCAGAATTACAGGGTTGAACACTGAAGCTTTCTTT
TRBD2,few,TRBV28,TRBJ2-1,CATLSGAVSPYNEQFF,TGTGCCACCCTTAGCGGGGCCGTTTCCCCGTACAATGAGCAGTTCTTC
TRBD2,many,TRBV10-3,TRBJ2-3,CAISGGRGTSTDTQYF,TGTGCCATCAGTGGTGGGAGGGGAACTAGCACAGATACGCAGTATTTT
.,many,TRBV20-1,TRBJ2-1,CSASPILATVDNEQFF,TGCAGTGCTAGCCCAATCCTAGCGACGGTTGACAATGAGCAGTTCTTC
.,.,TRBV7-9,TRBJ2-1,CASRWERDEQFF,TGTGCCAGCAGGTGGGAGAGAGATGAGCAGTTCTTC
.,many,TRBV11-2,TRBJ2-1,CASRARPSAFDEQFF,TGTGCCAGCAGAGCCCGGCCTAGCGCCTTCGATGAGCAGTTCTTC
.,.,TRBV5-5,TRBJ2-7,CASSSKGAQPSYEQYF,TGTGCCAGCAGCTCCAAAGGGGCACAGCCCTCCTACGAGCAGTACTTC
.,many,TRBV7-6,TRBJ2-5,CASSSQIGRETQYF,TGTGCCAGCAGCTCCCAGATCGGACGGGAGACCCAGTACTTC
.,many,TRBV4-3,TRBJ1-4,CASSQGRAKNEKLFF,TGCGCCAGCAGCCAAGGTAGAGCTAAGAATGAAAAACTGTTTTTT
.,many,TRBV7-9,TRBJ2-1,CASTKVGARLSYNEQFF,TGTGCCAGCACCAAGGTCGGGGCCAGACTATCCTACAATGAGCAGTTCTTC
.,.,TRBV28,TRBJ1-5,CASSLGRGNQPQHF,TGTGCCAGCAGTTTAGGAAGGGGCAATCAGCCCCAGCATTTT
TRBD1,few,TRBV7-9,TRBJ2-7,CASSSSQGEFPLEQYF,TGTGCCAGCAGCTCCTCACAGGGGGAGTTCCCTCTCGAGCAGTACTTC
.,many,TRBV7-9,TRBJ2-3,CASSLATDTQYF,TGTGCCAGCAGCTTAGCGACAGATACGCAGTATTTT
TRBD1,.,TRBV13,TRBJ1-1,CASSLGDRGPGRTEAFF,TGTGCCAGCAGCTTAGGGGACAGGGGGCCGGGCAGGACTGAAGCTTTCTTT
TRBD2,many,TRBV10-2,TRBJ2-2,CASGLAGSNTGELFF,TGCGCCAGTGGACTAGCGGGATCAAACACCGGGGAGCTGTTTTTT
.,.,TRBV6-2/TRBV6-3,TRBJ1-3,CASRWAGGDTIYF,TGTGCCAGCAGGTGGGCCGGAGGAGACACCATATATTTT
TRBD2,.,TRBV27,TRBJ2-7,CASSQGLAGGPMWDEQYF,TGTGCCAGCAGCCAGGGACTAGCGGGAGGGCCGATGTGGGACGAGCAGTACTTC
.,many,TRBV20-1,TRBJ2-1,CSARPHSSNEQFF,TGCAGTGCTAGGCCCCATAGTTCCAATGAGCAGTTCTTC
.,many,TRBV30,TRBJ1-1,CAWANTEAFF,TGTGCCTGGGCAAACACTGAAGCTTTCTTT